This T cell receptor beta chain originates from a study of T cell responses to AZD1222 COVID-19 vaccine. This table comes from immunoSEQ multiplex PCR, and its TCRdb copy is limited to in-frame clones, with some not included. The data contain 110,000 or so clones, around 89% of them singletons. The origin of this receptor is an adult in good health. The sample consisted of peripheral blood, taken on day 0 of AZD1222 vaccination.

In nucleotides, the CDR3 is TGTGCCAGTAGATTGGGGAACACCGGGGAGCTGTTTTTT. Protein: CASRLGNTGELFF. This chain joins TRBV19 and TRBJ2-2; D remains unclear. The CDR3 totals 13 residues. The ends were cut back, 6 bases at V and 1 base at J, with 6 bases in the middle. Germline V CDR1 and CDR2: LNHDA, SQIVND (reference sequence).